This passage covers 30 T cell receptor beta chains from one sample sequenced in a study of control samples from healthy donors and cancer patients. The repertoire was sequenced with immunoSEQ multiplex PCR; TCRdb's copy has only in-frame clones and lacks some. This table holds about 160,000 clones, 95% to 96% found once. The sample was blood. The receptors shown here come from a young woman in good health.

The V call is TRBV2, the J call TRBJ1-1, with a tentative D call TRBD1 (5 bases). This CDR3 comprises 14 residues. Germline V gene data show CDR1 as SNHLY and CDR2 as FYNNEI. Between the trimmed V and J ends, which lost 9 bases and 0 bases, there was a span of 14 bases. CDR3 nucleotides: TGTGCCAGTTTAGAAGACAGCATGAACACTGAAGCTTTCTTT. Its translation: CASLEDSMNTEAFF.

The CDR3 nucleotides are TGTGCCAGCAGTTTAGGGGGGGCCCCCGTGGAGCAGTTCTTC. This sequence encodes CASSLGGAPVEQFF. V gene TRBV28 combines with J gene TRBJ2-1, with D possibly being TRBD2 (7 bases). CDR1 is MDHEN and CDR2 is SYDVKM in the germline V gene. V was cut by 2 bases and J by 10 bases, with 15 bases left in between. The CDR3 spans 14 residues.

V usage is TRBV5-1 and J usage is TRBJ1-2; D possibly corresponds to TRBD1 (6 bases). Trimming shortened V by 1 base and J by 3 bases, and 10 bases separated the two germline ends. Looked up from germline, CDR1 is SGHRS and CDR2 is YFSETQ. The CDR3 is made up of 14 amino acids. In DNA, the CDR3 is TGCGCCAGCAGCTTGAGACAGGAAGACTATGGCTACACCTTC. This sequence encodes CASSLRQEDYGYTF.

J is TRBJ1-6 and V is TRBV7-2, with D unresolved. Germline V gives CDR1 SGHTA, CDR2 FQGNSA. This CDR3 has 15 amino acids. V was clipped by 6 bases and J by 7 bases, with 16 bases between them. The CDR3 DNA sequence: TGTGCCAGCAGTTCCGACGGGGTACGGAATTCACCCCTCCACTTT. Protein product: CASSSDGVRNSPLHF.

This chain links TRBV18 with TRBJ2-5, with D uncertain. The germline gives CDR1 KGHSH, CDR2 LQKENI. Trimming shortened V by 3 bases and J by 2 bases, and 16 bases separated the two germline ends. This CDR3 is 16 amino acids long. CDR3 sequence: CASSPGSPGIQETQYF. As DNA, the CDR3 is TGTGCCAGCTCACCGGGAAGCCCAGGAATACAAGAGACCCAGTACTTC.

The V call is TRBV9, the J call TRBJ1-1; D is perhaps TRBD1 (5 bases). The CDR3 is 19 residues long. V gave up 0 bases and J gave up 4 bases, with 25 bases separating them. CDR1 SGDLS and CDR2 YYNGEE come from the germline V gene. The CDR3 bases are TGTGCCAGCAGCGTAGCCCCCGTGGACAAGAGGGCCGGGGGCACTGAAGCTTTCTTT. Translated: CASSVAPVDKRAGGTEAFF.

This rearrangement joins TRBV10-3 to TRBJ2-2; 7 bases are a match to TRBD1. V shed 8 bases and J 2 bases; nucleotides not matched to a gene: 8. Germline loops: CDR1 ENHRY, CDR2 SYGVKD. CDR3 length equals 15 residues. The chain's CDR3 is CAIADRATNTGELFF. The DNA for the CDR3 is TGTGCCATCGCAGACAGGGCAACTAACACCGGGGAGCTGTTTTTT.

This clone was detected only once. The CDR3 spells CASRRGTGGAEAFF. The DNA for the CDR3 is TGTGCCAGCAGACGAGGGACAGGGGGCGCTGAAGCTTTCTTT. The chain employs TRBV5-4 and TRBJ1-1; 12 bases map to TRBD1. CDR3 length equals 14 residues. V lost 5 bases, J lost 6 bases, and 5 bases stayed unmatched. The V gene's germline CDR1 is SGHNT and CDR2 YYREEE (reference sequence).

In DNA, the CDR3 is TGTGCCAGCAGTTACTTCGCGGGGGCTCCCATTCAGTACTTC. Encoded protein: CASSYFAGAPIQYF. This chain links TRBV6-5 with TRBJ2-4, with a possible D match to TRBD2 (7 bases). The ends were cut back, 1 base at V and 9 bases at J, with 13 bases in the middle. CDR3 length: 14 residues. The germline V gene has CDR1 MNHEY and CDR2 SVGAGI.

The chain carries TRBV7-9 and TRBJ1-4; 7 bases map to TRBD1. V trimming: 3 bases; J trimming: 7 bases; junction bases outside the gene matches: 8. The CDR3 length is 15 residues. Germline assignment: CDR1 SEHNR and CDR2 FQNEAQ (reference sequence). The CDR3 loop is CASSLGSGTAEKLFF. CDR3 in DNA: TGTGCCAGCAGCTTGGGGTCCGGGACAGCTGAAAAACTGTTTTTT.

The rearrangement joins TRBV3-1 (or the pseudogene TRBV3-2) to TRBJ1-4, with D maybe TRBD1 (6 bases). The CDR3 is 14 residues long. Germline V lookup: CDR1 LGHDT, CDR2 YNNKEL (reference sequence). The V end lost 3 bases, the J end lost 5 bases, and 10 bases lay between the germline ends. This CDR3 reads CASSQGGLNEKLFF. CDR3 nucleotide sequence: TGTGCCAGCAGCCAGGGGGGGCTAAATGAAAAACTGTTTTTT.

This clone was counted a single time. This chain links TRBV11-2 with TRBJ2-7; 7 positions agree with TRBD2. This CDR3 comprises 12 residues. Trimming took 8 bases from V and 1 from J; bases not matched to a gene: 2. The germline V gene has CDR1 SGHAT and CDR2 FQNNGV. The CDR3 reads CASVGGSYEQYF. CDR3 DNA sequence: TGTGCCAGCGTCGGGGGGTCCTACGAGCAGTACTTC.

The rearrangement links TRBV28 to TRBJ2-6; weak D call: TRBD1 (6 bases). Trimming pared 5 bases from V and 2 bases from J, leaving 10 bases between. Germline-derived CDR1 and CDR2 are MDHEN and SYDVKM. The CDR3 consists of 15 residues. CDR3: CASSITGTGANVLTF. As DNA, the CDR3 is TGTGCCAGCAGTATTACAGGGACTGGGGCCAACGTCCTGACTTTC.

This chain links TRBV4-1 with TRBJ1-1; no clear D gene. The CDR3 has 12 amino acids. Per the germline V gene, CDR1 is MGHRA and CDR2 is YSYEKL. V dropped 6 bases and J dropped 2 bases, with 7 bases sitting between them. The CDR3 DNA reads as TGCGCCAGCAGGTCCCTCAACACTGAAGCTTTCTTT. Translation: CASRSLNTEAFF.

The rearrangement links TRBV4-1 to TRBJ2-1; 10 bases fit TRBD2. The germline CDR1 and CDR2 sequences are MGHRA and YSYEKL. V lost 1 base to trimming and J lost 2 bases; unmatched junction nucleotides: 5. This CDR3 contains 17 residues. As DNA, the CDR3 is TGCGCCAGCAGCCAAGCTAGCGGGAGAGGGGCCTACAATGAGCAGTTCTTC. This translates into CASSQASGRGAYNEQFF.

In its sample, this clone was seen once. The V and J genes are TRBV5-1 and TRBJ1-4; D unresolved. The germline V and J ends were trimmed by 4 bases and 0 bases, with 10 bases remaining between them. CDR1 is SGHRS, CDR2 YFSETQ, per germline. CDR3 length equals 15 residues. CDR3 sequence: CASSPTYTTNEKLFF. Written as DNA, the CDR3 is TGCGCCAGCAGCCCCACGTATACAACTAATGAAAAACTGTTTTTT.

The chain links TRBV7-9 to TRBJ1-1; TRBD1 is a possible D gene (6 bases). The CDR3 consists of 17 residues. The V end was cut by 5 bases, the J end by 1 base, with 20 bases between. The germline CDR1 and CDR2 sequences are SEHNR and FQNEAQ (reference sequence). CDR3 sequence reads: CASSGPGRQGPNTEAFF. Here the CDR3 DNA reads TGTGCCAGCAGCGGACCAGGAAGGCAGGGGCCGAACACTGAAGCTTTCTTT.

The V gene is TRBV6-2 or TRBV6-3, the J gene TRBJ1-5, with 7 bases that match TRBD1. V lost 5 bases and J lost 1; bases outside the gene matches: 5. The germline V gene has CDR1 MNHEY and CDR2 SVGEGT. The length of the CDR3 is 15 residues. CDR3 residues: CASSDPGQSNQPQHF. CDR3 sequence (DNA): TGTGCCAGCAGTGATCCGGGACAGAGCAATCAGCCCCAGCATTTT.

This chain links TRBV18 with TRBJ2-7; TRBD1 matches at 9 bases. The CDR3 contains 19 residues. Germline values: CDR1 KGHSH, CDR2 LQKENI. V shed 3 bases, J shed 3 bases, and the junction held 18 bases outside the gene matches. Here the CDR3 reads CASSPGFGTGFGFVYEQYF. The CDR3 DNA reads TGTGCCAGCTCACCTGGGTTCGGGACAGGGTTCGGGTTCGTCTACGAGCAGTACTTC.

This chain uses TRBV3-1 (or the pseudogene TRBV3-2) with TRBJ1-3; a weak D match, TRBD1 (5 bases). This CDR3 is 14 amino acids long. Trimming stripped 4 bases from V and 9 bases from J, with 16 bases between. The V gene's germline CDR1 is LGHDT and CDR2 YNNKEL (reference sequence). The CDR3 DNA is TGTGCCAGCAGCCCGACCGGGCCTACAGGCACCATATATTTT. Protein product: CASSPTGPTGTIYF.

The chain recombines TRBV18 with TRBJ2-7, with 8 bases lining up with TRBD1. After removal of 0 bases from V and 2 bases from J, the junction contained 6 bases not matched to a gene. Germline V gene data show CDR1 as KGHSH and CDR2 as LQKENI. The CDR3 runs 16 residues. The CDR3: CASSPPSGQGPYEQYF. The CDR3 DNA follows: TGTGCCAGCTCACCACCCTCCGGACAGGGCCCCTACGAGCAGTACTTC. Full variable domain (remainder filled in from reference TRBV18 and TRBJ2-7): NAGVMQNPRHLVRRRGQEARLRCSPMKGHSHVYWYRQLPEEGLKFMVYLQKENIIDESGMPKERFSAEFPKEGPSILRIQQVVRGDSAAYFCASSPPSGQGPYEQYFGPGTRLTVT.

The chain has TRBV10-3 and TRBJ2-7, with TRBD1 matching over 7 bases. The CDR3 has 13 residues. Germline V gene lookup returns CDR1 ENHRY and CDR2 SYGVKD. Trimming removed 6 bases from V and 2 bases from J; junction bases left unmatched: 4. The CDR3 here is CAISDGTAYEQYF. The CDR3 DNA is TGTGCCATCAGCGACGGGACAGCCTACGAGCAGTACTTC.

The V call is TRBV2, the J call TRBJ2-6; D is unresolved. Trimming shortened V by 3 bases and J by 4 bases, and 10 bases separated the two germline ends. The CDR3 has 15 residues. Per the germline V gene, CDR1 is SNHLY and CDR2 is FYNNEI. The CDR3 DNA follows: TGTGCCAGCAGTGACGCTCTGGGGGGGGCCAACGTCCTGACTTTC. It yields the protein CASSDALGGANVLTF.

The chain recombines TRBV19 with TRBJ2-5; 8 bases line up with TRBD1. J lost 7 bases, V lost 4 bases, and 8 bases had no gene match. The germline V gene has CDR1 LNHDA and CDR2 SQIVND (reference sequence). The CDR3 extends over 14 amino acids. CDR3 residues: CASSTDRAAGTQYF. CDR3 sequence (DNA): TGTGCCAGTAGTACGGACAGGGCGGCTGGGACCCAGTACTTC.

In this sample, this clone turned up once. The chain combines TRBV5-1 with TRBJ2-1; TRBD2 matches 11 bases. Germline trimming cut 4 bases from V and 4 bases from J; bases unmatched to any gene: 13. Germline V gene data show CDR1 as SGHRS and CDR2 as YFSETQ. The CDR3 sequence is 18 residues long. CDR3 protein: CASSRITTGTSGYNEQFF. In DNA form, the CDR3 reads TGCGCCAGCAGCCGGATAACCACCGGGACTAGCGGTTACAATGAGCAGTTCTTC.

V and J are TRBV10-3 and TRBJ2-1; tentatively, D is TRBD2 (6 bases). The CDR3 spans 15 residues. Germline CDR1 is ENHRY and CDR2 is SYGVKD. Deletions cut 2 bases from V and 4 bases from J, with 12 bases between. Here the CDR3 DNA reads TGTGCCATCAGTGAGGGCGGGGTCCCTTACAATGAGCAGTTCTTC. This sequence encodes CAISEGGVPYNEQFF.

CDR3 sequence: CASSQEGQTSTDTQYF. The CDR3 DNA is TGTGCCAGCAGCCAAGAGGGACAGACTAGCACAGATACGCAGTATTTT. This chain links TRBV4-2 with TRBJ2-3; 7 bases map to TRBD1. This CDR3 is 16 amino acids long. The V gene end was trimmed by 0 bases and the J gene end by 0 bases; junction bases not matched to a gene: 3. Looked up from germline, CDR1 is LGHNA and CDR2 is YNFKEQ.

CDR3 amino acids: CASSPGSTYGEQYF. The CDR3 DNA follows: TGTGCCAGCAGCCCCGGGTCTACTTATGGCGAGCAGTACTTC. The V gene is TRBV28, the J gene TRBJ2-7, with D unclear. Germline assignment: CDR1 MDHEN and CDR2 SYDVKM. CDR3 length: 14 residues. The ends were cut back, 6 bases at V and 6 bases at J, with 18 bases in the middle. The whole variable domain, filled in from reference TRBV28 and TRBJ2-7, reads DVKVTQSSRYLVKRTGEKVFLECVQDMDHENMFWYRQDPGLGLRLIYFSYDVKMKEKGDIPEGYSVSREKKERFSLILESASTNQTSMYLCASSPGSTYGEQYFGPGTRLTVT.

The chain is built from TRBV30 and TRBJ2-6, with D perhaps matching TRBD1 or TRBD2 (6 bases each). This CDR3 is built from 20 residues. Trimming took 0 bases from V and 0 from J, leaving 21 bases between them. Germline CDR1 GTSNPN, CDR2 SVGIG (reference sequence). CDR3 sequence: CAWSVGPRGLPHSGANVLTF. The CDR3 nucleotides are TGTGCCTGGAGTGTAGGCCCTCGGGGGCTGCCGCACTCTGGGGCCAACGTCCTGACTTTC. The entire variable domain, with the rest obtained from reference TRBV30 and TRBJ2-6, is as follows: SQTIHQWPATLVQPVGSPLSLECTVEGTSNPNLYWYRQAAGRGLQLLFYSVGIGQISSEVPQNLSASRPQDRQFILSSKKLLLSDSGFYLCAWSVGPRGLPHSGANVLTFGAGSRLTVL.

The V and J genes are TRBV7-9 and TRBJ1-4; 9 bases align to TRBD1. Germline CDR1 and CDR2: SEHNR and FQNEAQ (reference sequence). V shed 5 bases, J shed 9 bases, and the junction held 7 bases outside the gene matches. The length of the CDR3 is 14 residues. CDR3 sequence: CASSPRTGVKKLFF. The CDR3 DNA sequence: TGTGCCAGCAGCCCTAGGACAGGGGTTAAAAAACTGTTTTTT.